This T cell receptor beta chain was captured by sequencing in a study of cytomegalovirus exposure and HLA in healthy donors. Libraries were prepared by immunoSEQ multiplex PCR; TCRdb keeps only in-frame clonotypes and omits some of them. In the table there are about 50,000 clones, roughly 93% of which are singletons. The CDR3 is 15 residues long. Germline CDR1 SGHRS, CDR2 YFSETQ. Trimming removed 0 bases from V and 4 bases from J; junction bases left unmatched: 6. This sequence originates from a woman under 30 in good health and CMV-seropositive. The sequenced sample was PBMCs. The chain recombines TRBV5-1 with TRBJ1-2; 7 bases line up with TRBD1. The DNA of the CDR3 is TGCGCCAGCAGCTTGGAACCCGGGACAGCCTATGGCTACACCTTC. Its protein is CASSLEPGTAYGYTF. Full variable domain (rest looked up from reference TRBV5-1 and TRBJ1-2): KAGVTQTPRYLIKTRGQQVTLSCSPISGHRSVSWYQQTPGQGLQFLFEYFSETQRNKGNFPGRFSGRQFSNSRSEMNVSTLELGDSALYLCASSLEPGTAYGYTFGSGTRLTVV.